The 30 T cell receptor beta chains presented below share a single source sample, sequenced in a study of blood T cell repertoires in COVID-19. Measured with immunoSEQ multiplex PCR; TCRdb has only the in-frame clones, and not every one. This table holds about 94,000 clones, about 80% found once. Sequencing was performed on peripheral blood. The origin of the receptors is a man aged 55-75 years with acute or convalescent COVID-19.

The CDR3 DNA reads as TGTGCCAGCACCGTTGGACAGGGGAACGAGGCTGTGCAGTACTTC. Translating gives CASTVGQGNEAVQYF. This chain joins TRBV2 and TRBJ2-7; 9 bases are a match to TRBD1. Germline values: CDR1 SNHLY, CDR2 FYNNEI. There are 15 residues in the CDR3. After removal of 7 bases from V and 9 bases from J, the junction contained 16 bases not matched to a gene.

This clone was seen just once. The chain joins TRBV12-5 to TRBJ2-3; 8 nucleotides agree with TRBD2. Germline V gives CDR1 LGHNT, CDR2 FRNRAP. V shed 2 bases, J shed 6 bases, and the junction held 1 base outside the gene matches. This CDR3 is 13 amino acids long. The CDR3 DNA reads TGTGCTAGTGGTTTGACGGGGGGGGATACGCAGTATTTT. Amino acids: CASGLTGGDTQYF.

The chain joins TRBV5-1 to TRBJ2-3; TRBD2 matches at 7 bases. The CDR3 covers 16 residues. CDR1 and CDR2 (germline): SGHRS, YFSETQ. Trimming cost V 0 bases and J 6 bases; bases outside gene matches: 10. Here the CDR3 reads CASSLDGGSWVDTQYF. The CDR3 bases are TGCGCCAGCAGCTTGGACGGGGGGAGTTGGGTGGATACGCAGTATTTT.

The J gene is TRBJ1-4, the V gene TRBV4-1; no definite D call. The length of the CDR3 is 16 residues. Germline loops: CDR1 MGHRA, CDR2 YSYEKL. V was trimmed by 0 bases and J by 7 bases, leaving 15 bases between them. The CDR3, as DNA: TGCGCCAGCAGCCAAGACAGTTTCGGGAGAGGTGAAAAACTGTTTTTT. Its protein product is CASSQDSFGRGEKLFF.

This clone was seen more than once but under ten times. The rearrangement joins TRBV5-4 to TRBJ2-7, with 7 bases that match TRBD1. The CDR3 runs 15 residues. V lost 4 bases, J lost 0 bases, and 7 bases stayed unmatched. The V gene's germline CDR1 is SGHNT and CDR2 YYREEE (reference sequence). The CDR3 spells CASSPGTVFSYEQYF. The CDR3 nucleotides are TGTGCCAGCAGCCCGGGGACAGTGTTCTCCTACGAGCAGTACTTC.

V and J are TRBV11-2 and TRBJ1-6; 9 bases align to TRBD1. The CDR3 spans 16 residues. Unmatched junction bases numbered 8, after V lost 5 bases and J lost 6 bases. The germline CDR1 and CDR2 sequences are SGHAT and FQNNGV. The CDR3 reads CASSRVTGGGNSPLHF. In nucleotides, the CDR3 is TGTGCCAGCAGCCGCGTGACAGGGGGTGGTAATTCACCCCTCCACTTT.

CDR3 protein: CASSKGTGRESPLHF. As DNA, the CDR3 is TGTGCCAGCAGCAAAGGGACAGGGCGTGAGTCACCCCTCCACTTT. The chain uses TRBV5-5 and TRBJ1-6; 9 nucleotides line up with TRBD1. Germline V lookup: CDR1 SGHKS, CDR2 YYEKEE (reference sequence). This CDR3 is built from 15 residues. The junction had 9 bases not matched to a gene; V was cut back by 4 bases and J by 10 bases.

The V gene is TRBV9, the J gene TRBJ1-5; D remains ambiguous. Germline CDR1 reads SGDLS; CDR2 reads YYNGEE. Trimming removed 7 bases from V and 4 bases from J, with 9 bases in between. The CDR3 is 12 amino acids. The CDR3 region is CASLGNNQPQHF. For the CDR3, the DNA is TGTGCCAGCCTCGGGAATAATCAGCCCCAGCATTTT.

V gene TRBV6-5 combines with J gene TRBJ1-2; the D gene is possibly TRBD1 (6 bases). This CDR3 spans 15 amino acids. V was shortened by 6 bases and J by 2 bases, with 16 bases between the two germline ends. The germline V gene has CDR1 MNHEY and CDR2 SVGAGI. The CDR3: CASRENTGSNYGYTF. In nucleotides, the CDR3 is TGTGCCAGCAGAGAGAATACAGGGTCGAACTATGGCTACACCTTC.

The chain carries TRBV30 and TRBJ1-6, with 8 bases fitting TRBD1. Trimming removed 8 bases from V and 5 bases from J; junction bases left unmatched: 5. This CDR3 is 13 amino acids long. From germline, CDR1 is GTSNPN and CDR2 SVGIG (reference sequence). DNA of the CDR3: TGTGCCACCACGGGACAGGATAATTCACCCCTCCACTTT. It translates to CATTGQDNSPLHF. The whole variable domain, filled in from reference TRBV30 and TRBJ1-6, reads SQTIHQWPATLVQPVGSPLSLECTVEGTSNPNLYWYRQAAGRGLQLLFYSVGIGQISSEVPQNLSASRPQDRQFILSSKKLLLSDSGFYLCATTGQDNSPLHFGNGTRLTVT.

The chain is built from TRBV9 and TRBJ1-6, with D hard to call. Trimming stripped 3 bases from V and 6 bases from J, with 10 bases between. This CDR3 region has 14 residues. CDR1 is SGDLS, CDR2 YYNGEE, per germline. CDR3 amino acids: CASSGGLTNSPLHF. CDR3 bases: TGTGCCAGCAGCGGCGGACTGACTAATTCACCCCTCCACTTT.

This rearrangement joins TRBV5-6 to TRBJ2-7; D gene ambiguous. Germline values: CDR1 SGHDT, CDR2 YYEEEE. This CDR3 is built from 13 residues. Trimming pared 2 bases from V and 1 base from J, leaving 7 bases between. For the CDR3, the DNA is TGTGCCAGCAGCTTTGTCCAATCCTACGAGCAGTACTTC. It encodes CASSFVQSYEQYF. Full variable domain (missing parts from reference TRBV5-6 and TRBJ2-7): DAGVTQSPTHLIKTRGQQVTLRCSPKSGHDTVSWYQQALGQGPQFIFQYYEEEERQRGNFPDRFSGHQFPNYSSELNVNALLLGDSALYLCASSFVQSYEQYFGPGTRLTVT.

The gene calls are TRBV12-3 or TRBV12-4 and TRBJ1-4; D not resolved. V was pared by 6 bases and J by 5 bases, with 10 bases between. The CDR3 loop spans 13 amino acids. The CDR3 reads CASSLNSNEKLFF. DNA for the CDR3: TGTGCCAGCAGCCTAAATTCGAATGAAAAACTGTTTTTT.

This rearrangement joins TRBV7-8 to TRBJ1-2; 7 bases match TRBD1. Trimming at V came to 4 bases and at J to 0 bases, leaving 5 bases not matched to a gene. CDR3 length equals 15 residues. Germline loops: CDR1 SGHVS, CDR2 FQNEAQ. The CDR3 here is CASSWGTVSNYGYTF. The CDR3 nucleotides read TGTGCCAGCAGCTGGGGGACAGTTTCTAACTATGGCTACACCTTC.

The chain employs TRBV14 and TRBJ2-7; 10 nucleotides agree with TRBD1. Germline trimming cut 4 bases from V and 6 bases from J; bases unmatched to any gene: 9. Germline V gene data show CDR1 as SGHDN and CDR2 as FVKESK. The CDR3 length is 15 residues. The CDR3 DNA reads as TGTGCCAGCAGCCTTCGGACAGGGGGTCTTGGCGAGCAGTACTTC. As protein: CASSLRTGGLGEQYF.

The V gene is TRBV19, the J gene TRBJ2-7, with a tentative D call TRBD2 (7 bases). The length of the CDR3 is 15 residues. Trimming cost V 5 bases and J 1 base, with 15 bases left between them. Per germline, CDR1 LNHDA and CDR2 SQIVND (reference sequence). The CDR3 nucleotides are TGTGCCAGTAGTCCCGGCGGGGGCGCATCCTACGAGCAGTACTTC. This gives the protein CASSPGGGASYEQYF.

The chain links TRBV4-3 to TRBJ1-4; the match to TRBD1 covers 9 bases. V was pared by 3 bases and J by 5 bases, with 7 bases of the junction left unmatched. The germline V gene encodes CDR1 LGHNA and CDR2 YSLEER. This CDR3 spans 16 amino acids. The CDR3 sequence: CASSQIAGTGNEKLFF. As DNA, the CDR3 is TGCGCCAGCAGCCAGATCGCCGGGACAGGGAATGAAAAACTGTTTTTT.

The chain couples TRBV3-1 (or the pseudogene TRBV3-2) to TRBJ2-7; 11 bases align to TRBD2. Germline CDR1 and CDR2: LGHDT and YNNKEL (reference sequence). The V gene end was trimmed by 4 bases and the J gene end by 0 bases; junction bases not matched to a gene: 11. The CDR3 has 18 residues. The CDR3 loop is CASSLHSPGLADSYEQYF. The CDR3 DNA sequence: TGTGCCAGCAGCCTACATTCCCCGGGACTAGCGGACTCCTACGAGCAGTACTTC.

The rearrangement uses TRBV24-1 and TRBJ2-1; 8 bases line up with TRBD2. CDR1 is KGHDR and CDR2 is SFDVKD in the germline V gene. This CDR3 spans 13 amino acids. V was clipped by 2 bases and J by 8 bases; unmatched bases: 1. CDR3 in amino acids: CATSDSGGHEQFF. Written as DNA, the CDR3 is TGTGCCACCAGTGATTCGGGGGGGCATGAGCAGTTCTTC.

The chain links TRBV11-3 to TRBJ2-2; TRBD1 is a possible D gene (6 bases). This CDR3 is 14 amino acids long. V was shortened by 5 bases and J by 5 bases, with 12 bases between the two germline ends. Germline assignment: CDR1 SGHNT and CDR2 YENEEA. For the CDR3, the DNA is TGTGCCAGCAGCGGTACAGGGTTAACCGGGGAGCTGTTTTTT. Translating it yields CASSGTGLTGELFF.

This clone was counted a few times. The V gene is TRBV6-5, the J gene TRBJ1-5; tentative D call: TRBD1 (5 bases). V was pared by 8 bases and J by 0 bases, with 11 bases between. This CDR3 is built from 14 residues. Germline lookup yields CDR1 MNHEY and CDR2 SVGAGI. The CDR3 DNA follows: TGTGCCAGCCGGGGGAGTAATAGCAATCAGCCCCAGCATTTT. As protein: CASRGSNSNQPQHF.

The rearrangement joins TRBV5-1 to TRBJ1-2; possibly TRBD1 for D (5 bases). V gave up 5 bases and J gave up 6 bases, with 17 bases separating them. Germline V gene data show CDR1 as SGHRS and CDR2 as YFSETQ. This CDR3 is 14 amino acids long. CDR3 residues: CASSHLGGANGYTF. CDR3 coding DNA: TGCGCCAGCAGTCATCTTGGAGGGGCGAATGGCTACACCTTC.

The chain links TRBV29-1 to TRBJ1-1; D is ambiguous. Looked up from germline, CDR1 is SQVTM and CDR2 is ANQGSEA. V dropped 5 bases and J dropped 10 bases, with 17 bases sitting between them. This CDR3 is 12 amino acids long. The CDR3 DNA is TGCAGCGTTTCTTTGGCCCGTCCGGGAGCTTTCTTT. It codes for CSVSLARPGAFF.

The chain carries TRBV28 and TRBJ1-2; possibly TRBD1 for D (5 bases). This CDR3 spans 15 amino acids. Looked up from germline, CDR1 is MDHEN and CDR2 is SYDVKM. Deletions cut 8 bases from V and 2 bases from J, with 18 bases between. Written as DNA, the CDR3 is TGTGCCAGCCGAGGTCAGTGGGGGGGGAACTATGGCTACACCTTC. As protein: CASRGQWGGNYGYTF.

Only a few counts were recorded for this clone. The genes are TRBV4-3 and TRBJ2-1, with 11 bases matching TRBD1. Trimming removed 4 bases from V and 8 bases from J; junction bases left unmatched: 7. The CDR3 loop spans 15 amino acids. The germline gives CDR1 LGHNA, CDR2 YSLEER. CDR3 loop: CASSPRTGGGHEQFF. As DNA, the CDR3 is TGCGCCAGCAGCCCCCGGACAGGGGGCGGCCATGAGCAGTTCTTC.

V gene TRBV29-1 combines with J gene TRBJ2-5, with 8 bases fitting TRBD1. CDR3 length: 13 amino acids. CDR1 is SQVTM, CDR2 ANQGSEA, per germline. V was pared by 6 bases and J by 6 bases, with 9 bases of the junction left unmatched. The CDR3 sequence: CSVVRTGRKTQYF. The DNA of the CDR3 is TGCAGCGTAGTAAGGACAGGGAGGAAGACCCAGTACTTC.

The chain couples TRBV6-5 to TRBJ1-2; 8 bases agree with TRBD1. After removal of 6 bases from V and 2 bases from J, the junction contained 8 bases not matched to a gene. This CDR3 has 15 residues. The germline gives CDR1 MNHEY, CDR2 SVGAGI. CDR3 DNA: TGTGCCAGCAGCAAGGACAGGGTTGGGAACTATGGCTACACCTTC. Translating gives CASSKDRVGNYGYTF.

In nucleotides, the CDR3 is TGTGCCAGCAGGCCGGGACAGGGTCGAAACACCATATATTTT. Its protein is CASRPGQGRNTIYF. The rearrangement uses TRBV6-5 and TRBJ1-3; 9 bases fit TRBD1. The CDR3 covers 14 residues. The J segment lost 5 bases and the V segment lost 6 bases, leaving 5 bases of the junction unmatched. Germline CDR1 and CDR2: MNHEY and SVGAGI.

The chain uses TRBV6-5 and TRBJ1-1; 9 nucleotides align to TRBD1. CDR3 length: 13 amino acids. Germline CDR1 reads MNHEY; CDR2 reads SVGAGI. Trimming cost V 8 bases and J 4 bases; bases outside gene matches: 5. The DNA for the CDR3 is TGTGCCAGCCATCTGGACAGGGGCACTGAAGCTTTCTTT. This translates into CASHLDRGTEAFF.

The chain joins TRBV14 to TRBJ1-4; D might be TRBD1 (5 bases). Trimming shortened V by 0 bases and J by 10 bases, and 18 bases separated the two germline ends. The CDR3 is 16 amino acids. The germline gives CDR1 SGHDN, CDR2 FVKESK. The CDR3 region is CASSQELQGGSGKLFF. The CDR3 DNA reads TGTGCCAGCAGCCAAGAATTGCAGGGCGGGAGTGGAAAACTGTTTTTT.